This TCR beta chain was identified during a study of blood T cell repertoires in COVID-19. Across the study: Samples taken during acute and convalescent COVID-19 were collected in the United States, Italy and Spain.

V shed 0 bases and J 2 bases; nucleotides not matched to a gene: 2. The CDR3 runs to 16 residues. Germline CDR1 reads MNHEY; CDR2 reads SVGAGI. Profiling relied on immunoSEQ multiplex PCR, and the TCRdb table lists in-frame clones only, not all of them. The sample carries approximately 140,000 clones, around 80% recorded once. Sequenced input: peripheral blood. This receptor was identified in a human donor in a cohort sampled during active COVID-19. The chain couples TRBV6-5 to TRBJ2-7; TRBD2 matches at 12 bases. The CDR3 loop reads CASSYSPSGGAYEQYF. In DNA form, the CDR3 reads TGTGCCAGCAGTTACTCCCCTAGCGGGGGGGCCTACGAGCAGTACTTC.